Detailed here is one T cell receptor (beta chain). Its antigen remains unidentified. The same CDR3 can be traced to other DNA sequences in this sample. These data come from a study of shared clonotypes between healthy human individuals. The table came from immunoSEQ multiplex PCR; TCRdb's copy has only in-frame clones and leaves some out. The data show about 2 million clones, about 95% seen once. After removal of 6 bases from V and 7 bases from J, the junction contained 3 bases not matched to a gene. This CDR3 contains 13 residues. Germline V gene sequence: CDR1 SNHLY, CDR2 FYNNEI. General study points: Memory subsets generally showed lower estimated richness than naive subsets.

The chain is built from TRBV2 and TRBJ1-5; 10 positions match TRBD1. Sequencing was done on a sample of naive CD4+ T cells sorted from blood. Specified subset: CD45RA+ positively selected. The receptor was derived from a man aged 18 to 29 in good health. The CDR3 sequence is CASSGTGVQPQHF. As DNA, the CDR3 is TGTGCCAGCAGCGGGACAGGGGTGCAGCCCCAGCATTTT.